The following is a T cell receptor beta chain sequence with its context. In the source study's methods: Amplification of reference gene primers was used by the study to estimate nucleated cell counts. This table comes from immunoSEQ multiplex PCR, and its TCRdb copy is limited to in-frame clones, with some not included. V, J and clone size reflect that table, while D and trimming were determined from the DNA. The repertoire holds about 120,000 clones, with roughly 90% as singletons. Patients from Seattle were sampled longitudinally, starting during active infection. Germline assignment: CDR1 KGHSH and CDR2 LQKENI. The CDR3 is 14 amino acids. V lost 1 base and J lost 8, with 12 bases in between. This specimen comes from a study of blood T cell repertoires in COVID-19. Study-level information: T cells, B-cell-depleted T cells, or PBMCs supplied cDNA or gDNA.

Sequenced material: peripheral blood. This chain uses TRBV18 with TRBJ2-1; D may be TRBD2 (5 bases). The sequence derives from a man in his 60s with COVID-19, enrolled during active disease. CDR3 residues: CASSPRRSEDEQFF. In DNA, the CDR3 is TGTGCCAGCTCACCACGGAGGAGTGAGGATGAGCAGTTCTTC.